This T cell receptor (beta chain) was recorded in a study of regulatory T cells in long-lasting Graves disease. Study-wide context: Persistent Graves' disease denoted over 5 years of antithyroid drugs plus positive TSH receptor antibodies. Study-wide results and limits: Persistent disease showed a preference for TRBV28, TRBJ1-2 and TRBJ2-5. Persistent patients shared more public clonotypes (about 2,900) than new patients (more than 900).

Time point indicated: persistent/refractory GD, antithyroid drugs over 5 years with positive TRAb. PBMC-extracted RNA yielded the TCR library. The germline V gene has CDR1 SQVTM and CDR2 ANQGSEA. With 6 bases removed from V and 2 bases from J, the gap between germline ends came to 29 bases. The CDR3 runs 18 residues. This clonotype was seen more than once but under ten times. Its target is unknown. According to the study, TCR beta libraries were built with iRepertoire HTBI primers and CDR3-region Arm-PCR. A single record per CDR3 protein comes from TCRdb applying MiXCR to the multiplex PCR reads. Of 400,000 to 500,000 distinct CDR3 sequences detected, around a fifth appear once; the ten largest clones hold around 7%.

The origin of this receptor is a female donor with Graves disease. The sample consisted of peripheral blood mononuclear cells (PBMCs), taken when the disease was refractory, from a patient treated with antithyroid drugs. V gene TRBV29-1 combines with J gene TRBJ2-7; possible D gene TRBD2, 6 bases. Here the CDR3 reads CSVTGGNRLSFPPYEQYF. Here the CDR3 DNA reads TGCAGCGTCACTGGGGGGAACAGGCTCTCCTTTCCGCCCTACGAGCAGTACTTC.